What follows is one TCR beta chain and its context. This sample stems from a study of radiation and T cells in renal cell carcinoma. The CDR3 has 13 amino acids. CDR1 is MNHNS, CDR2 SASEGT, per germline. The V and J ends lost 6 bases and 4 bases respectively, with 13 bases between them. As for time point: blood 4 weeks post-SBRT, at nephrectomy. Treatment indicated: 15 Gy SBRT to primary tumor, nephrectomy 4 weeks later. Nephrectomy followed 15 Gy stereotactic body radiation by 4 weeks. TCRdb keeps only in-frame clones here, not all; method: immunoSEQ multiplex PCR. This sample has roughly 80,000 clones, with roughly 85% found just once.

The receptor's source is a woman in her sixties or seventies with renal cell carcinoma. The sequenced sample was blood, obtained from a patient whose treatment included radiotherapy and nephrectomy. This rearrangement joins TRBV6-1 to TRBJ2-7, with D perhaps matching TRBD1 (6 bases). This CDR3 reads CASSPRGRYEQYF. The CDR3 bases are TGTGCCAGCAGCCCCAGGGGAAGGTACGAGCAGTACTTC.